These 21 T cell receptor beta chains were all obtained from the same sample, sequenced in a study of vaccination and CD4 T cells after COVID-19. These TCRs are of unknown antigen specificity. Treatment noted: approximately nine-day PBMC culture with coronavirus spike peptide pools or control peptides (ViraFEST assay). Sequenced with the Oncomine TCR Beta short-read assay was DNA taken from cultured CD4+ T cells. One entry per CDR3 protein, called by TCRdb with MiXCR from the PCR reads. This sample has about 18,000 distinct CDR3 sequences, with 55% to 70% found just once. The material sequenced was CD4+ T cells from blood, cultured in vitro. These receptors all come from a human donor who had recovered from COVID-19.

This clonotype was seen only a few times. The V call is TRBV20-1, the J call TRBJ2-5, with 9 bases aligning to TRBD1. CDR3 size: 14 residues. The germline V gene has CDR1 DFQATT and CDR2 SNEGSKA (reference sequence). After removal of 3 bases from V and 2 bases from J, the junction contained 4 bases not matched to a gene. The CDR3 DNA sequence: TGCAGTGCTAGTTGGGACAGGGTACAAGAGACCCAGTACTTC. Translated: CSASWDRVQETQYF.

J is TRBJ1-2 and V is TRBV20-1, with unresolved D. Germline CDR1 is DFQATT and CDR2 is SNEGSKA (reference sequence). This CDR3 is built from 14 residues. Trimming removed 1 base at V and 4 bases at J, with 13 bases between. CDR3 amino acids: CSARAHLTFYGYTF. In DNA, the CDR3 is TGCAGTGCTAGAGCGCACCTGACATTCTATGGCTACACCTTC.

This clonotype was seen a few times. The genes are TRBV7-3 and TRBJ2-2, with D unclear. The germline V and J ends were trimmed by 3 bases and 8 bases, with 7 bases remaining between them. From germline, CDR1 is SGHTA and CDR2 FQGTGA. This CDR3 contains 12 residues. The CDR3 bases are TGTGCCAGCAGCTTGCAATCAGGGGAGCTGTTTTTT. Translating it yields CASSLQSGELFF. Using reference TRBV7-3 and TRBJ2-2 for the parts outside the CDR3, the full variable domain is GAGVSQTPSNKVTEKGKYVELRCDPISGHTALYWYRQSLGQGPEFLIYFQGTGAADDSGLPNDRFFAVRPEGSVSTLKIQRTERGDSAVYLCASSLQSGELFFGEGSRLTVL.

This chain joins TRBV27 and TRBJ2-5, with 12 nucleotides matching TRBD2. The CDR3 sequence is 16 residues long. From germline, CDR1 is MNHEY and CDR2 SMNVEV (reference sequence). The trim removed 5 bases at V and 5 bases at J, leaving 9 bases unmatched. CDR3 sequence (DNA): TGTGCCAGCAGTCTAAATTCCGGGACTAGCGGGGAGACCCAGTACTTC. This codes for CASSLNSGTSGETQYF.

This clonotype was seen more than once but under ten times. This chain connects TRBV19 to TRBJ2-1; TRBD2 matches at 10 bases. This CDR3 comprises 16 residues. The germline V gene has CDR1 LNHDA and CDR2 SQIVND (reference sequence). The junction had 8 bases not matched to a gene; V was cut back by 7 bases and J by 2 bases. The CDR3 bases are TGTGCCAGTACCAAACAAGCGGGAGGGCCCTACAATGAGCAGTTCTTC. Translated: CASTKQAGGPYNEQFF. The complete variable domain, with remaining parts taken from reference TRBV19 and TRBJ2-1, reads DGGITQSPKYLFRKEGQNVTLSCEQNLNHDAMYWYRQDPGQGLRLIYYSQIVNDFQKGDIAEGYSVSREKKESFPLTVTSAQKNPTAFYLCASTKQAGGPYNEQFFGPGTRLTVL.

The CDR3 is CASSRGGNTEAFF. CDR3 sequence (DNA): TGTGCCAGCAGCCGCGGGGGGAACACTGAAGCTTTCTTT. The chain links TRBV3-1 to TRBJ1-1, with D perhaps matching TRBD1 (5 bases). The germline V gene encodes CDR1 LGHDT and CDR2 YNNKEL (reference sequence). V was shortened by 4 bases and J by 1 base, with 7 bases between the two germline ends. The CDR3 is 13 residues long.

The table lists this clonotype with a count of one. The V gene is TRBV7-8, the J gene TRBJ1-4; TRBD1 matches 8 bases. The germline V gene has CDR1 SGHVS and CDR2 FQNEAQ. The length of the CDR3 is 15 residues. V dropped 3 bases and J dropped 8; count of bases not matched to a gene: 8. CDR3 in DNA: TGTGCCAGCAGCTTCCTCGGACAGGGAGGCGAAAAACTGTTTTTT. Translation: CASSFLGQGGEKLFF.

The chain recombines TRBV6-2 or TRBV6-3 with TRBJ1-5; tentatively, D is TRBD1 (5 bases). CDR3 size: 12 residues. The germline V and J ends were trimmed by 10 bases and 4 bases, with 11 bases remaining between them. Germline CDR1 reads MNHEY; CDR2 reads SVGEGT. The CDR3 coding sequence is TGTGCCACGCGACAGTCAAATCAGCCCCAGCATTTT. Its translation: CATRQSNQPQHF.

This clonotype has only one observation. The chain carries TRBV7-9 and TRBJ1-2; 8 nucleotides line up with TRBD1. This CDR3 contains 14 residues. Germline trimming cut 1 base from V and 9 bases from J; bases unmatched to any gene: 7. The germline CDR1 and CDR2 sequences are SEHNR and FQNEAQ (reference sequence). In DNA form, the CDR3 reads TGTGCCAGCAGCTTAGGGACAGGGAGTGTGCGCTACACCTTC. As protein: CASSLGTGSVRYTF.

The chain links TRBV27 to TRBJ2-1; 7 bases are a match to TRBD2. From germline, CDR1 is MNHEY and CDR2 SMNVEV (reference sequence). Trimming took 0 bases from V and 4 from J; bases not matched to a gene: 3. This CDR3 region has 15 residues. The CDR3: CASSLSASGYNEQFF. CDR3 nucleotide sequence: TGTGCCAGCAGTTTATCGGCTAGCGGTTACAATGAGCAGTTCTTC.

The chain carries TRBV20-1 and TRBJ2-7, with D unresolved. Between the trimmed V and J ends, which lost 3 bases and 3 bases, there was a span of 9 bases. The CDR3 covers 12 residues. The germline CDR1 and CDR2 sequences are DFQATT and SNEGSKA (reference sequence). CDR3 nucleotides: TGCAGTGCTAGGATGGGGATCTACGAGCAGTACTTC. Amino acid sequence: CSARMGIYEQYF.

This clonotype was seen only a few times. J is TRBJ2-2 and V is TRBV19; 7 bases agree with TRBD1. Germline CDR1 reads LNHDA; CDR2 reads SQIVND (reference sequence). The J segment lost 0 bases and the V segment lost 5 bases, leaving 3 bases of the junction unmatched. This CDR3 region has 15 residues. The CDR3 DNA reads as TGTGCCAGTAGTCTGCAGGGGGCGAACACCGGGGAGCTGTTTTTT. It is translated as CASSLQGANTGELFF.

The V call is TRBV19, the J call TRBJ1-2; no clear D. The CDR3 has 13 amino acids. The V end lost 0 bases, the J end lost 2 bases, and 4 bases lay between the germline ends. CDR1 and CDR2 (germline): LNHDA, SQIVND (reference sequence). CDR3 in amino acids: CASSIDGNYGYTF. Written as DNA, the CDR3 is TGTGCCAGTAGTATAGATGGGAACTATGGCTACACCTTC. Using reference TRBV19 and TRBJ1-2 for the parts outside the CDR3, the full variable domain is DGGITQSPKYLFRKEGQNVTLSCEQNLNHDAMYWYRQDPGQGLRLIYYSQIVNDFQKGDIAEGYSVSREKKESFPLTVTSAQKNPTAFYLCASSIDGNYGYTFGSGTRLTVV.

This clonotype was seen a few times. The V gene is TRBV30, the J gene TRBJ2-1; D remains ambiguous. Germline CDR1 GTSNPN, CDR2 SVGIG (reference sequence). The CDR3 is 11 residues long. Trimming removed 5 bases at V and 15 bases at J, with 17 bases between. This chain's CDR3 is CAWALDGSPFF. The CDR3 bases are TGTGCCTGGGCATTAGACGGGTCTCCGTTCTTC.

The chain links TRBV28 to TRBJ1-2, with D possibly matching TRBD1 (5 bases). The CDR3 covers 15 residues. Germline values: CDR1 MDHEN, CDR2 SYDVKM. V gave up 6 bases and J gave up 4 bases, with 18 bases separating them. Written as DNA, the CDR3 is TGTGCCAGCAGCCCGGCCGGGGCCCGATTCTATGGCTACACCTTC. This encodes CASSPAGARFYGYTF.

The V gene is TRBV6-2 or TRBV6-3, the J gene TRBJ1-5; D is unclear. Germline V CDR1 and CDR2: MNHEY, SVGEGT. The CDR3 sequence is 12 residues long. Trimming pared 4 bases from V and 6 bases from J, leaving 7 bases between. In nucleotides, the CDR3 is TGTGCCAGCAGTTCCACCGGTCAGCCCCAGCATTTT. Translated: CASSSTGQPQHF.

This chain links TRBV11-2 with TRBJ2-7; D remains ambiguous. There are 12 residues in the CDR3. Germline loops: CDR1 SGHAT, CDR2 FQNNGV. Trimming removed 2 bases at V and 4 bases at J, with 6 bases between. The DNA for the CDR3 is TGTGCCAGCAGCTTAAGTGGGTACGAGCAGTACTTC. Its protein is CASSLSGYEQYF.

The V and J genes are TRBV20-1 and TRBJ2-1, with 7 bases fitting TRBD1. V shed 6 bases and J 0 bases; nucleotides not matched to a gene: 8. Per germline, CDR1 DFQATT and CDR2 SNEGSKA (reference sequence). The CDR3 runs 15 residues. CDR3 DNA sequence: TGCAGTGCACTAGACAGGGCCGCCTCCTACAATGAGCAGTTCTTC. Translating it yields CSALDRAASYNEQFF.

The genes are TRBV9 and TRBJ2-5; D is undetermined. The CDR3 has 13 amino acids. V shed 4 bases and J shed 5 bases, with 12 bases lying between them. Germline loops: CDR1 SGDLS, CDR2 YYNGEE. Here the CDR3 reads CASSPPDGETQYF. Written as DNA, the CDR3 is TGTGCCAGCAGCCCTCCCGATGGGGAGACCCAGTACTTC. The variable domain in full, completed from reference TRBV9 and TRBJ2-5, reads DSGVTQTPKHLITATGQRVTLRCSPRSGDLSVYWYQQSLDQGLQFLIQYYNGEERAKGNILERFSAQQFPDLHSELNLSSLELGDSALYFCASSPPDGETQYFGPGTRLLVL.

This clonotype was detected a few times. This chain links TRBV15 with TRBJ2-4; possibly TRBD2 for D (5 bases). Trimming stripped 0 bases from V and 2 bases from J, with 11 bases between. This CDR3 comprises 16 residues. Germline V gene lookup returns CDR1 LNHNV and CDR2 YYDKDF (reference sequence). CDR3 protein: CATSRDRGLTKNIQYF. The CDR3 DNA is TGTGCCACCAGCAGAGATCGAGGGTTAACCAAAAACATTCAGTACTTC. The entire variable domain, with the rest obtained from reference TRBV15 and TRBJ2-4, is as follows: DAMVIQNPRYQVTQFGKPVTLSCSQTLNHNVMYWYQQKSSQAPKLLFHYYDKDFNNEADTPDNFQSRRPNTSFCFLDIRSPGLGDTAMYLCATSRDRGLTKNIQYFGAGTRLSVL.

The rearrangement joins TRBV7-3 to TRBJ2-3; 8 nucleotides match TRBD1. Germline V gene sequence: CDR1 SGHTA, CDR2 FQGTGA. The CDR3 contains 14 residues. Losses at the gene ends were 5 bases for V and 5 bases for J; bases not matched to a gene: 6. CDR3 bases: TGTGCCAGCAGCCCCAGGGGGCCGGGAGATACGCAGTATTTT. This translates into CASSPRGPGDTQYF.